The source of this TCR beta chain is a study of CD8 T cells in ankylosing spondylitis. Whole-study findings and limits: Clones tied to disease were said to be significantly enriched in matched ankylosing spondylitis synovial fluid. Earlier literature documents some of the motif variants in reactive arthritis synovial fluid and blood. A TCR beta motif of fewer than ten highly homologous variants seemed to mark ankylosing spondylitis blood. Disease-linked clones bore a CD8+ phenotype, appearing relatively rarely in peripheral blood.

In its sample, this clonotype was seen many times. The antigen is unknown. Library preparation for TCR beta used quantitative 5'-RACE with molecular barcodes. TCRdb itself ran the 5' RACE reads through MiXCR, one entry per CDR3 protein. The table lists 500,000 or so distinct CDR3 sequences, under 5.5% of them singletons. This CDR3 spans 14 amino acids. Trimming shortened V by 6 bases and J by 4 bases, and 15 bases separated the two germline ends. The TCR originated in a male donor with ankylosing spondylitis. The chain joins TRBV12-3 or TRBV12-4 to TRBJ2-5; possibly TRBD1 for D (5 bases). The sequenced sample consisted of blood, either unsorted or a sorted T cell fraction (not recorded which). The chain's CDR3 is CASSLRLGRETQYF. The CDR3 DNA reads TGTGCCAGCAGCCTACGGCTGGGGCGAGAGACCCAGTACTTC.